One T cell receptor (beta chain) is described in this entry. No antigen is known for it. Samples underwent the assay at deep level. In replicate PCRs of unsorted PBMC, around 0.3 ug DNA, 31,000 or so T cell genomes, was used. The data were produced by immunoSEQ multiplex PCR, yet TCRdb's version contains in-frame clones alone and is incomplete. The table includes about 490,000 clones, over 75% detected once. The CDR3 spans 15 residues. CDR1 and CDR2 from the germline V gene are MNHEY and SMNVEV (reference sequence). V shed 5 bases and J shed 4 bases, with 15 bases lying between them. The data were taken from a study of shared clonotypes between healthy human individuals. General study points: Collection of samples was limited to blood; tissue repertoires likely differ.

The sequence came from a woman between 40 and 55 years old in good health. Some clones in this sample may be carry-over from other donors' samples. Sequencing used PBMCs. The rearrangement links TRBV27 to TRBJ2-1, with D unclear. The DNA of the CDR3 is TGTGCCAGCAGTCCCGCCCAGAACCCTTACAATGAGCAGTTCTTC. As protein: CASSPAQNPYNEQFF.